These 20 T cell receptor beta chains share one sample of origin, sequenced in a study of glioma-infiltrating T cells. Amplification of TCR alpha and beta CDR3 regions from RNA used iRepertoire nested multiplex PCR. A single record per CDR3 protein comes from TCRdb applying MiXCR to the multiplex PCR reads. Among around 190,000 distinct CDR3 sequences listed, roughly 32% were seen once. Material: glioma tissue, nonneoplastic brain tissue, or PBMCs (not recorded which). The receptor set was obtained from a human donor with low-grade glioma or glioblastoma, undergoing nonglioma brain surgery, or in good health (not recorded which).

The chain combines TRBV20-1 with TRBJ2-7; D unclear. The CDR3 loop spans 13 amino acids. The germline gives CDR1 DFQATT, CDR2 SNEGSKA (reference sequence). The V gene lost 3 bases and the J gene lost 5 bases, with 14 bases spanning the gap. CDR3 in amino acids: CSASSYVYNEQYF. CDR3 in DNA: TGCAGTGCTAGTAGTTATGTGTACAACGAGCAGTACTTC.

This clonotype was found many times. The genes are TRBV29-1 and TRBJ2-5, with D hard to call. The CDR3 extends over 12 amino acids. Looked up from germline, CDR1 is SQVTM and CDR2 is ANQGSEA. V was trimmed by 3 bases and J by 4 bases, leaving 9 bases between them. CDR3: CSVEQGSETQYF. DNA for the CDR3: TGCAGCGTTGAGCAAGGTTCAGAGACCCAGTACTTC.

This clonotype was found many times. The chain links TRBV15 to TRBJ1-3; the D is unclear. This CDR3 spans 14 amino acids. V lost 4 bases and J 6 bases, leaving 13 bases between the germline ends. CDR1 LNHNV and CDR2 YYDKDF come from the germline V gene (reference sequence). Here the CDR3 reads CATSTPQRQNTIYF. The CDR3 region has the DNA TGTGCCACCAGCACCCCACAGAGACAAAACACCATATATTTT.

This clonotype came up many times. The CDR3: CASTYSPLGGRGGNEQFF. CDR3 in DNA: TGTGCCAGCACTTATTCTCCTTTAGGCGGGAGGGGAGGGAATGAGCAGTTCTTC. The chain joins TRBV6-2 or TRBV6-3 to TRBJ2-1; 9 bases map to TRBD2. CDR3 length: 18 amino acids. V was pared by 7 bases and J by 7 bases, with 20 bases of the junction left unmatched. CDR1 is MNHEY and CDR2 is SVGEGT in the germline V gene.

This clonotype was counted ten times or more. The V and J genes are TRBV6-1 and TRBJ2-1, with D perhaps TRBD2 (6 bases). V was pared by 6 bases and J by 10 bases, with 13 bases between. The length of the CDR3 is 12 residues. From germline, CDR1 is MNHNS and CDR2 SASEGT. In nucleotides, the CDR3 is TGTGCCAGCAGCCAAGGCCTAGCGGAGCAGTTCTTC. It yields the protein CASSQGLAEQFF.

Concerning this clonotype: The CDR3 ends on some other residue instead of the conserved phenylalanine or tryptophan, so this is likely a read error. The rearrangement joins TRBV7-2 to TRBJ2-5; 7 bases are shared with TRBD2. CDR3 length: 15 amino acids. The germline V gene has CDR1 SGHTA and CDR2 FQGNSA. V shed 6 bases and J 5 bases; nucleotides not matched to a gene: 12. CDR3 nucleotides: TGTGCCAGCAGAGAGGCGGGACTATTGATTGAGACCCAGTACTCC. Translating it yields CASREAGLLIETQYS.

The chain joins TRBV25-1 to TRBJ2-1; the match to TRBD2 covers 7 bases. The CDR3 runs 15 residues. Germline loops: CDR1 MGHDK, CDR2 SYGVNS. V was clipped by 1 base and J by 4 bases; unmatched bases: 4. The CDR3 DNA follows: TGTGCCAGCAGTGAATGGGGACTATCATACAATGAGCAGTTCTTC. It yields the protein CASSEWGLSYNEQFF.

Many counts were recorded for this clonotype. V usage is TRBV28 and J usage is TRBJ1-5; D perhaps matches TRBD1 (5 bases). Germline CDR1 reads MDHEN; CDR2 reads SYDVKM. This CDR3 has 13 amino acids. Trimming shortened V by 6 bases and J by 6 bases, and 12 bases separated the two germline ends. CDR3 nucleotides: TGTGCCAGCAGCGGGGGGGGGACTCAGCCCCAGCATTTT. Translating gives CASSGGGTQPQHF.

A few counts support this clonotype. The rearrangement links TRBV10-3 to TRBJ2-2; D not resolved. CDR1 and CDR2 (germline): ENHRY, SYGVKD. The CDR3 consists of 15 residues. V dropped 4 bases and J dropped 3 bases, with 12 bases sitting between them. CDR3 nucleotide sequence: TGTGCCATCAGTGCGAAAGGTTTTGACACCGGGGAGCTGTTTTTT. It codes for CAISAKGFDTGELFF.

Many counts were recorded for this clonotype. J is TRBJ1-5 and V is TRBV6-1; the match to TRBD1 covers 7 bases. V trimming: 8 bases; J trimming: 6 bases; junction bases outside the gene matches: 16. Germline-derived CDR1 and CDR2 are MNHNS and SASEGT. CDR3 length equals 16 residues. CDR3 coding DNA: TGTGCCAGCTCGGACAGGCTCTTTGGGGTAGCTCAGCCCCAGCATTTT. Amino acid sequence: CASSDRLFGVAQPQHF.

This clonotype was counted at least ten times. A read error may account for a junction end that differs from germline. The chain employs TRBV15 and TRBJ1-5; D gene unclear. The CDR3 sequence is 16 residues long. CDR1 and CDR2 (germline): LNHNV, YYDKDF (reference sequence). CDR3 in amino acids: CATSGDGLSSNQPQHF. DNA for the CDR3: TGTGCCACCAGCGGAGATGGACTTTCTAGCAATCAGCCCCAGCATTTT.

V gene TRBV19 combines with J gene TRBJ2-3, with TRBD1 as a possible D gene (6 bases). The V end was cut by 5 bases, the J end by 6 bases, with 18 bases between. The V gene's germline CDR1 is LNHDA and CDR2 SQIVND (reference sequence). This CDR3 is built from 15 residues. The DNA of the CDR3 is TGTGCCAGTAGTCCACTAGAACAGGGTACGGATACGCAGTATTTT. Translated, it gives CASSPLEQGTDTQYF.

This clonotype came up many times. V is TRBV5-1 and J is TRBJ1-3, with unresolved D. The CDR3 totals 16 residues. V gave up 3 bases and J gave up 0 bases, with 13 bases separating them. Germline CDR1 SGHRS, CDR2 YFSETQ. The CDR3 here is CASSSLLVGSGNTIYF. The DNA for the CDR3 is TGCGCCAGCAGCTCGCTGTTAGTTGGCTCTGGAAACACCATATATTTT.

Concerning this clonotype: A read error may account for a junction end that differs from germline. This sequence joins TRBV27 and TRBJ1-1; D is perhaps TRBD1 (5 bases). The CDR3 length is 14 residues. Germline assignment: CDR1 MNHEY and CDR2 SMNVEV (reference sequence). CDR3 coding DNA: TGTGCCAGCAGTCTCCGACAGCAGAACACTGAAACTTTCTTT. Translation gives CASSLRQQNTETFF.

This clonotype came up a few times. This chain links TRBV7-2 with TRBJ2-2; D perhaps matches TRBD1 (6 bases). CDR3 length: 18 amino acids. From germline, CDR1 is SGHTA and CDR2 FQGNSA. Trimming left V 4 bases short and J 3 bases short, with 21 bases between. CDR3 DNA sequence: TGTGCCAGCAGCTCTGGACAGTCCATTCTCCCTTACACCGGGGAGCTGTTTTTT. It is translated as CASSSGQSILPYTGELFF.

The V and J genes are TRBV20-1 and TRBJ2-1; TRBD2 matches 8 bases. Germline V gives CDR1 DFQATT, CDR2 SNEGSKA (reference sequence). Trimming cost V 6 bases and J 10 bases; bases outside gene matches: 17. The length of the CDR3 is 15 residues. In DNA, the CDR3 is TGCAGTGCCCCTCCCTATGGGGCGGGAGGTAACGAGCAGTTCTTC. Translation gives CSAPPYGAGGNEQFF.

The rearrangement joins TRBV4-2 to TRBJ1-2, with D uncertain. The CDR3 has 17 amino acids. CDR1 and CDR2 from the germline V gene are LGHNA and YNFKEQ. The V and J ends lost 4 bases and 8 bases respectively, with 26 bases between them. The CDR3 is CASSPTSEGAWVKGYTF. The DNA for the CDR3 is TGTGCCAGCAGCCCAACCTCTGAGGGAGCGTGGGTAAAGGGCTACACCTTC.

In this sample, this clonotype turned up many times. The V call is TRBV6-1, the J call TRBJ2-3, with 11 nucleotides matching TRBD1. CDR3 length: 15 residues. CDR1 is MNHNS, CDR2 SASEGT, per germline. Trimming removed 7 bases from V and 4 bases from J; junction bases left unmatched: 7. The CDR3 protein is CASIPRTGGPDTQYF. The DNA of the CDR3 is TGTGCCAGCATTCCTAGGACAGGGGGCCCAGATACGCAGTATTTT.

The chain joins TRBV7-2 to TRBJ1-3; D ambiguous. The CDR3 is made up of 14 amino acids. Per germline, CDR1 SGHTA and CDR2 FQGNSA. V was clipped by 5 bases and J by 0 bases, with 8 bases between them. CDR3 nucleotide sequence: TGTGCCAGCAGCCAACAGTACTCTGGAAACACCATATATTTT. This translates into CASSQQYSGNTIYF. The full variable domain, completed using reference TRBV7-2 and TRBJ1-3, is GAGVSQSPSNKVTEKGKDVELRCDPISGHTALYWYRQSLGQGLEFLIYFQGNSAPDKSGLPSDRFSAERTGGSVSTLTIQRTQQEDSAVYLCASSQQYSGNTIYFGEGSWLTVV.

The chain carries TRBV4-2 and TRBJ2-3; D is unresolved. In germline, CDR1 is LGHNA, CDR2 YNFKEQ. The CDR3 extends over 13 amino acids. CDR3 loop: CESSQDTGDTQYF. CDR3 DNA: TGTGAAAGCAGCCAAGATACCGGGGATACGCAGTATTTT.